Listed below are T cell receptor beta chains from one sample, sequenced in a study of cytomegalovirus exposure and HLA in healthy donors. Produced via immunoSEQ multiplex PCR; TCRdb's table is partial and in-frame only. The table includes fewer than 120,000 clones, approximately 86% detected once. Sequencing input: PBMCs. These receptor sequences come from a middle-aged man in good health and CMV-seronegative. CDR3s include the opening cysteine and the closing phenylalanine or tryptophan. Fields, in order: V gene, CDR3 protein.

v_call: TRBV28; cdr3_aa: CASSLPGTGDYEQYF
v_call: TRBV4-2; cdr3_aa: CASSQGLGDSPLHF
v_call: TRBV25-1; cdr3_aa: CASILSTGANTGELFF
v_call: TRBV5-1; cdr3_aa: CASSLGDFRQGEAFF
v_call: TRBV5-6; cdr3_aa: CASSQTRAATNEKLFF
v_call: TRBV5-1; cdr3_aa: CASSPGQGSKTQYF
v_call: TRBV18; cdr3_aa: CASSPTGQLLEAFF
v_call: TRBV21-1; cdr3_aa: CASSMGGGYTF
v_call: TRBV27; cdr3_aa: CASSFGGLNTEAFF
v_call: TRBV5-4; cdr3_aa: CASSWTGTGNTEAFF
v_call: TRBV6-6; cdr3_aa: CASSYPTNSGEQYF
v_call: TRBV6-5; cdr3_aa: CASSRLQGLHGYTF
v_call: TRBV2; cdr3_aa: CASIFQGTPATGELFF
v_call: TRBV5-1; cdr3_aa: CASSPAGTGHTEAFF
v_call: TRBV5-4; cdr3_aa: CASSSTGRSGNTIYF
v_call: TRBV6-5; cdr3_aa: CASSRGHNNEKLFF
v_call: TRBV19; cdr3_aa: CASRSRDRMIRPGYTF
v_call: TRBV21-1; cdr3_aa: CASSKAREGTSNQPQHF
v_call: TRBV28; cdr3_aa: CASSFRHTSEQFF
v_call: TRBV11-2; cdr3_aa: CASSLLGLSGNTIYF
v_call: TRBV7-9; cdr3_aa: CASTITGGNEKLFF
v_call: TRBV14; cdr3_aa: CASSQAQGYVGYTF
v_call: TRBV14; cdr3_aa: CASSLHRDTEAFF
v_call: TRBV5-6; cdr3_aa: CASSMDRSSPGANVLTF
v_call: TRBV29-1; cdr3_aa: CSVSRGNTEAFF
v_call: TRBV4-1; cdr3_aa: CASSPPTGDQETQYF
v_call: TRBV6-5; cdr3_aa: CASSLGGNTEAFF
v_call: TRBV25-1; cdr3_aa: CASSERETTGYGYTF
v_call: TRBV12-5; cdr3_aa: CASGRGLAGVDEQFF
v_call: TRBV9; cdr3_aa: CASSSDTARYGYTF
v_call: TRBV6-5; cdr3_aa: CASSHQRYYGYTF
v_call: TRBV5-1; cdr3_aa: CASSLDRGKAFF
v_call: TRBV5-4; cdr3_aa: CASRNTARANSPLHF
v_call: TRBV28; cdr3_aa: CASREQGSNEKLFF
v_call: TRBV5-4; cdr3_aa: CASSLDRDQPQHF
v_call: TRBV18; cdr3_aa: CASSPLGAGSYEQYF
v_call: TRBV4-2; cdr3_aa: CASSQDPSSGVYNEQFF
v_call: TRBV5-1; cdr3_aa: CASSLADRNYGYTF
v_call: TRBV27; cdr3_aa: CASSKPGTGSWEQYF
v_call: TRBV6-5; cdr3_aa: CASSYRSRDYGYTF
v_call: TRBV7-9; cdr3_aa: CASSLDPGIGGYTF
v_call: TRBV15; cdr3_aa: CATSTRSRGLTEKLFF
v_call: TRBV2; cdr3_aa: CASTGPPDTQYF
v_call: TRBV4-2; cdr3_aa: CASSQVGEGNQPQHF
v_call: TRBV7-9; cdr3_aa: CASSFQGQGTEQYF
v_call: TRBV4-3; cdr3_aa: CASSQDESAQGHTDTQYF
v_call: TRBV5-6; cdr3_aa: CASSFGTGGLGYEQYF
v_call: TRBV9; cdr3_aa: CASSPGTGNYGYTF
v_call: TRBV5-1; cdr3_aa: CASSFLAGSSYNEQFF
v_call: TRBV30; cdr3_aa: CAWSKLAGGPSDTQYF
v_call: TRBV4-2; cdr3_aa: CASSQDQDSSYNSPLHF
v_call: TRBV5-8; cdr3_aa: CASTTGLSNQPQHF
v_call: TRBV6-1; cdr3_aa: CASSTGTGLYEQYF
v_call: TRBV7-2; cdr3_aa: CASSTASSGANVLTF
v_call: TRBV7-2; cdr3_aa: CASSLDRGRYSYEQYF